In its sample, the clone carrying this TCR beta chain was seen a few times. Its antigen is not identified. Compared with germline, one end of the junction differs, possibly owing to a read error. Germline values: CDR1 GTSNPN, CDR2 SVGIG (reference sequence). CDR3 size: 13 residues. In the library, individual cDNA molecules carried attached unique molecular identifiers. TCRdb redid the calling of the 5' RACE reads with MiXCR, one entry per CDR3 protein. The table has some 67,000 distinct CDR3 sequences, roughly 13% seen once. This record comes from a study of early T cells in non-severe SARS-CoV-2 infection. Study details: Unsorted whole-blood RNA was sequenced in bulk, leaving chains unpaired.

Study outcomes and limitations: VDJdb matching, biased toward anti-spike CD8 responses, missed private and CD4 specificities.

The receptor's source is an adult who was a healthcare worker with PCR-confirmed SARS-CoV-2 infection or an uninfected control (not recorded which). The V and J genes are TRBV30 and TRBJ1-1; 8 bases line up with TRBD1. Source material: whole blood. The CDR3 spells CARSVDRGSEAFF. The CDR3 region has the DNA TGTGCCCGGAGTGTCGACAGGGGTTCTGAAGCTTTCTTT.